A selection of T cell receptor beta chains follows, all from one sample in a study of blood T cell repertoires in COVID-19. Sequencing used immunoSEQ multiplex PCR; TCRdb keeps in-frame clones, though not all of them. The table lists about 99,000 clones, roughly 87% of them singletons. Sequencing used peripheral blood. The receptors were gathered from a human donor in a cohort sampled during active COVID-19. Each CDR3 is given with its conserved first and last residue. Fields, in order: J gene, clone size, D gene, V gene, CDR3 DNA, CDR3 protein. A D gene is named only where the DNA matches it firmly. Clone size is not always given. Where it is, it says once, few, many or a class for expanded clones.

TRBJ2-5	.	.	TRBV27	TGTGCCAGCAGTACCTTCGAGGGGGACCCGAAAGAGACCCAGTACTTC	CASSTFEGDPKETQYF
TRBJ2-5	.	.	TRBV18	TGTGCCAGCTCACCATCGGTAGCAGAGACCCAGTACTTC	CASSPSVAETQYF
TRBJ2-1	.	.	TRBV13	TGTGCCAGCAGCCAAGAGGTCGGTGAGCAGTTCTTC	CASSQEVGEQFF
TRBJ2-7	.	.	TRBV4-2	TGTGCCAGCAGCCAAGGCCTACGTCAGGGTTACGAGCAGTACTTC	CASSQGLRQGYEQYF
TRBJ2-5	.	TRBD2	TRBV2	TGTGCCAGCAGTGAATTCCCAACGGGAGGTCAAGAGACCCAGTACTTC	CASSEFPTGGQETQYF
TRBJ2-1	.	.	TRBV19	TGTGCCAGTAGCCTGACAGTAAACAATGAGCAGTTCTTC	CASSLTVNNEQFF
TRBJ2-5	.	TRBD2	TRBV6-5	TGTGCCAGCAGTTACGGAGCGGGGAACTTCCAAGAGACCCAGTACTTC	CASSYGAGNFQETQYF
TRBJ2-2	.	.	TRBV2	TGTGCCAGCAGTGGCCGGACAGAGCAGAACACCGGGGAGCTGTTTTTT	CASSGRTEQNTGELFF
TRBJ2-1	.	.	TRBV10-3	TGTGCCGTAGGGGGGGCTGGCAATGAGCAGTTCTTC	CAVGGAGNEQFF
TRBJ1-4	.	TRBD1	TRBV4-1	TGCGCCAGCAGCCAAGAAGGGGCAGGGGGCTATTATGAAAAACTGTTTTTT	CASSQEGAGGYYEKLFF
TRBJ1-5	.	.	TRBV18	TGTGCCAGCTCCTGGGGCAGCAATCAGCCCCAGCATTTT	CASSWGSNQPQHF
TRBJ2-3	.	.	TRBV19	TGTGCCAGTAGTACACGAGGGTACTCACTCACAGATACGCAGTATTTT	CASSTRGYSLTDTQYF
TRBJ2-4	.	TRBD1	TRBV25-1	TGTGCCAGCATCCGGACAGGGCCCCCATCCCAAAACATTCAGTACTTC	CASIRTGPPSQNIQYF
TRBJ2-4	few	.	TRBV19	TGTGCCAGTAGTATAGTGGAGGGGGCAGCCAAAAACATTCAGTACTTC	CASSIVEGAAKNIQYF
TRBJ2-7	.	.	TRBV5-1	TGCGCCAGCAGCTTTCAGGGCCCCTCCTACGAGCAGTACTTC	CASSFQGPSYEQYF
TRBJ1-2	.	TRBD1	TRBV7-2	TGTGCCAGCAGCGGACAGGGAGCAATCTATGGCTACACCTTC	CASSGQGAIYGYTF
TRBJ1-4	once	.	TRBV5-6	TGTGCCAGCAGCTCTCCTTCGGAGGGGTGGGTAAAACTGTTTTTT	CASSSPSEGWVKLFF
TRBJ2-7	.	.	TRBV19	TGTGCCAGTGTTGGGCCTCAGTCCTACGAGCAGTACTTC	CASVGPQSYEQYF
TRBJ2-7	few	TRBD2	TRBV27	TGTGCCAGCGGACCCAGCGGGAGTATCACCTACGAGCAGTACTTC	CASGPSGSITYEQYF
TRBJ1-1	.	.	TRBV28	TGTGCCAGCAGTAGATCAGGGGTGGACACTGAAGCTTTCTTT	CASSRSGVDTEAFF
TRBJ2-3	.	.	TRBV27	TGTGCCAGCAGGTCAGGGAGCACAGATACGCAGTATTTT	CASRSGSTDTQYF
TRBJ2-3	.	.	TRBV7-3	TGTGCCAGCAGCTCCGGACACCGCACAGATACGCAGTATTTT	CASSSGHRTDTQYF
TRBJ2-3	once	.	TRBV9	TGTGCCAGCAGCGTAGAGGGGGGGCCTACTTTCTTAGATACGCAGTATTTT	CASSVEGGPTFLDTQYF
TRBJ1-4	.	TRBD1	TRBV6-1	TGTGCCAGCAGTGAGGGCAGGGGGCGCGGTGAAAAACTGTTTTTT	CASSEGRGRGEKLFF
TRBJ1-2	.	.	TRBV6-5	TGTGCCAGCAGTCACGTGCAGGGTGGAGGCTACACCTTC	CASSHVQGGGYTF
TRBJ2-1	.	TRBD1	TRBV7-3	TGTGCCAGCAGCTTGGGATCCGGGACAGGGGCATACAATGAGCAGTTCTTC	CASSLGSGTGAYNEQFF
TRBJ1-2	few	.	TRBV19	TGTGCCAGTAGTATGTCCACCGGGTCGCGGGGCTACACCTTC	CASSMSTGSRGYTF
TRBJ1-6	.	.	TRBV6-6	TGTGCCAGCAGTTACAGACAGTATTCACCCCTCCACTTT	CASSYRQYSPLHF
TRBJ2-3	.	TRBD2	TRBV5-6	TGTGCCAGCAGCTTTTTAGCGGGAGGGCCAGATACGCAGTATTTT	CASSFLAGGPDTQYF
TRBJ2-7	.	TRBD1	TRBV19	TGTGCCAGTAGTTCCCGGGACAGCTACGAGCAGTACTTC	CASSSRDSYEQYF
TRBJ1-1	.	TRBD1	TRBV5-1	TGCGCCAGCAGCCCGGACAGGAACAAGATTGAAGCTTTCTTT	CASSPDRNKIEAFF
TRBJ1-5	.	.	TRBV3-1/TRBV3-2	TGTGCCAGCAGCCAAGGGACAGTTAGCAATCAGCCCCAGCATTTT	CASSQGTVSNQPQHF
TRBJ2-2	.	.	TRBV7-9	TGTGCCAGCAGCCAACGAAGGGGCACCGGGGAGCTGTTTTTT	CASSQRRGTGELFF
TRBJ1-6	.	.	TRBV7-8	TGTGCCAGCAGCATCGGCGGGGCTTTTTCACCCCTCCACTTT	CASSIGGAFSPLHF